These 21 T cell receptor beta chains came from one sample sequenced in a study of graft-versus-host responses after intestinal transplantation. Produced via immunoSEQ multiplex PCR; TCRdb's table is partial and in-frame only. Of 10,000 or so clones listed, 85% to 95% are singletons. Sample: PBMCs, taken 8 days after intestinal transplant. The origin of the receptors is a human patient who received an intestinal transplant, so some T cells may come from the graft donor.

The CDR3, as DNA: TGTGCCATCGGGACTAGCGCCGGAGATACGCAGTATTTT. This gives the protein CAIGTSAGDTQYF. The chain couples TRBV25-1 to TRBJ2-3, with 10 bases fitting TRBD2. Losses at the gene ends were 10 bases for V and 5 bases for J; bases not matched to a gene: 6. The CDR3 loop spans 13 amino acids. Germline V lookup: CDR1 MGHDK, CDR2 SYGVNS.

The chain carries TRBV29-1 and TRBJ1-2, with D unclear. The germline V gene encodes CDR1 SQVTM and CDR2 ANQGSEA. The CDR3 contains 11 residues. Trimming pared 2 bases from V and 8 bases from J, leaving 9 bases between. The CDR3 coding sequence is TGCAGCGTTGAAAATGTCGGAGGCTACACCTTC. Translated, it gives CSVENVGGYTF.

The chain couples TRBV7-6 to TRBJ2-7; TRBD1 matches at 10 bases. The V gene's germline CDR1 is SGHVS and CDR2 FNYEAQ. Unmatched junction bases numbered 1, after V lost 3 bases and J lost 5 bases. The CDR3 has 13 residues. This CDR3 reads CASSLGQGNEQYF. In DNA form, the CDR3 reads TGTGCCAGCAGCTTGGGACAGGGGAACGAGCAGTACTTC.

The chain joins TRBV27 to TRBJ2-3; weak D call: TRBD2 (5 bases). Trimming took off 4 bases at V and 9 bases at J, with 11 bases between the two ends. The CDR3 extends over 12 amino acids. The germline V gene has CDR1 MNHEY and CDR2 SMNVEV (reference sequence). The DNA of the CDR3 is TGTGCCAGCAGTTCAACTAGGTACACGCAGTATTTT. This gives the protein CASSSTRYTQYF.

This clone was recorded once. The rearrangement uses TRBV9 and TRBJ2-3; D call uncertain. Looked up from germline, CDR1 is SGDLS and CDR2 is YYNGEE. There are 14 residues in the CDR3. V was trimmed by 3 bases and J by 4 bases, leaving 12 bases between them. The CDR3 is CASSGLWRADTQYF. The CDR3, as DNA: TGTGCCAGCAGCGGCCTTTGGCGCGCAGATACGCAGTATTTT.

J is TRBJ1-2 and V is TRBV6-5, with 9 nucleotides matching TRBD1. CDR3 length: 15 residues. Germline CDR1 MNHEY, CDR2 SVGAGI. Trimming cost V 5 bases and J 3 bases; bases outside gene matches: 7. Here the CDR3 reads CASSRDRGWDYGYTF. The CDR3 nucleotides read TGTGCCAGCAGTCGCGACAGGGGGTGGGACTATGGCTACACCTTC.

This sequence joins TRBV28 and TRBJ1-2, with 7 nucleotides matching TRBD1. The trim removed 6 bases at V and 7 bases at J, leaving 20 bases unmatched. Germline V CDR1 and CDR2: MDHEN, SYDVKM. CDR3 size: 17 residues. CDR3 nucleotide sequence: TGTGCCAGCAGCCTAAGGGGGCGTCTCTCCCTTACCGCTGGCTACACCTTC. This translates into CASSLRGRLSLTAGYTF.

V gene TRBV4-2 combines with J gene TRBJ2-7; TRBD2 aligns across 11 bases. J gave up 2 bases and V 4 bases, and 7 bases lay outside the gene matches. The CDR3 is 16 amino acids. Germline V gene sequence: CDR1 LGHNA, CDR2 YNFKEQ. CDR3 in amino acids: CASSLMTSGDTYEQYF. The CDR3 nucleotides read TGTGCCAGCAGCCTTATGACTAGCGGGGATACCTACGAGCAGTACTTC.

The chain links TRBV19 to TRBJ1-1; 8 bases map to TRBD1. The CDR3 spans 14 residues. J was trimmed by 8 bases and V by 6 bases; bases with no gene match: 11. Germline V gene lookup returns CDR1 LNHDA and CDR2 SQIVND (reference sequence). CDR3 in amino acids: CASSGGQGASEAFF. As DNA, the CDR3 is TGTGCCAGTAGCGGGGGGCAGGGGGCCTCAGAAGCTTTCTTT.

The V gene is TRBV5-6, the J gene TRBJ2-7, with 10 bases aligning to TRBD1. CDR3 length: 16 residues. J gave up 4 bases and V 4 bases, and 11 bases lay outside the gene matches. Germline V gene data show CDR1 as SGHDT and CDR2 as YYEEEE. The CDR3 protein is CASSNSPGQGTYEQYF. The CDR3 coding sequence is TGTGCCAGCAGCAATTCCCCGGGACAGGGGACGTACGAGCAGTACTTC.

This clone appeared a single time. The chain couples TRBV27 to TRBJ2-7; tentative D call: TRBD1 (6 bases). The germline CDR1 and CDR2 sequences are MNHEY and SMNVEV (reference sequence). This CDR3 is 12 amino acids long. Trimming stripped 3 bases from V and 6 bases from J, with 9 bases between. The CDR3 loop is CASSFLGAEQYF. DNA of the CDR3: TGTGCCAGCAGTTTTTTGGGGGCCGAGCAGTACTTC.

The count of this clone is one. The chain carries TRBV28 and TRBJ2-5; D remains ambiguous. V was pared by 2 bases and J by 1 base, with 11 bases between. The CDR3 runs to 15 residues. The germline gives CDR1 MDHEN, CDR2 SYDVKM. The CDR3: CASSLRLGRQETQYF. CDR3 coding DNA: TGTGCCAGCAGTTTAAGGTTGGGTCGCCAAGAGACCCAGTACTTC.

The chain has TRBV5-4 and TRBJ2-7; maybe TRBD2 (5 bases). V was trimmed by 1 base and J by 3 bases, leaving 8 bases between them. The CDR3 covers 13 residues. Per germline, CDR1 SGHNT and CDR2 YYREEE (reference sequence). CDR3 in amino acids: CASSLNGNYEQYF. The CDR3 DNA is TGTGCCAGCAGCTTGAACGGGAACTACGAGCAGTACTTC.

The chain recombines TRBV30 with TRBJ2-3; TRBD1 is a possible D gene (5 bases). Trimming removed 5 bases from V and 4 bases from J, with 16 bases in between. Germline V gene data show CDR1 as GTSNPN and CDR2 as SVGIG (reference sequence). The CDR3 has 14 amino acids. The CDR3 DNA reads TGTGCCTGGGCCTTAGGGGTAACGGCAGATACGCAGTATTTT. Amino acids: CAWALGVTADTQYF.

The chain couples TRBV11-2 to TRBJ1-2; D call uncertain. Germline lookup yields CDR1 SGHAT and CDR2 FQNNGV. Trimming removed 4 bases from V and 1 base from J, with 13 bases in between. This CDR3 has 15 residues. The CDR3 here is CASSSPGELNYGYTF. CDR3 bases: TGTGCCAGCAGCTCACCCGGGGAACTTAACTATGGCTACACCTTC.

The chain combines TRBV7-8 with TRBJ2-2; D is unresolved. Germline V gene data show CDR1 as SGHVS and CDR2 as FQNEAQ. The CDR3 is 14 residues long. Trimming took off 1 base at V and 7 bases at J, with 10 bases between the two ends. The DNA for the CDR3 is TGTGCCAGCAGCTTAGGAGGCGTCGGCGGGGAGCTGTTTTTT. It translates to CASSLGGVGGELFF.

CDR3 bases: TGCGCCAGCAGCCCGAATTTTGATAGCGGCTACGAGCAGTACTTC. Protein product: CASSPNFDSGYEQYF. V gene TRBV4-1 combines with J gene TRBJ2-7; D is possibly TRBD2 (6 bases). CDR1 and CDR2 from the germline V gene are MGHRA and YSYEKL. The V gene lost 4 bases and the J gene lost 3 bases, with 16 bases spanning the gap. The CDR3 contains 15 residues.

The chain carries TRBV4-1 and TRBJ2-3; D uncertain. The V end lost 8 bases, the J end lost 2 bases, and 14 bases lay between the germline ends. Germline-derived CDR1 and CDR2 are MGHRA and YSYEKL. The CDR3 is made up of 14 amino acids. CDR3 sequence reads: CASRPRVITDTQYF. DNA for the CDR3: TGCGCCAGCCGGCCCCGGGTCATCACAGATACGCAGTATTTT.

V and J are TRBV18 and TRBJ2-1, with D hard to call. V lost 4 bases, J lost 7 bases, and 11 bases lay in between. The germline V gene encodes CDR1 KGHSH and CDR2 LQKENI. The CDR3 is 13 residues long. CDR3 sequence: CASSLLSWNEQFF. DNA for the CDR3: TGTGCCAGCTCACTCCTCAGCTGGAATGAGCAGTTCTTC.

The CDR3 DNA reads as TGTGCCAGCAGCTCCGGAACCGGGACAGTAGGGGAAAAACTGTTTTTT. This encodes CASSSGTGTVGEKLFF. The chain has TRBV5-8 and TRBJ1-4; 7 positions match TRBD1. Germline values: CDR1 SGHTS, CDR2 YDEGEE. The CDR3 consists of 16 residues. J lost 8 bases, V lost 3 bases, and 13 bases had no gene match.

The V call is TRBV9, the J call TRBJ2-7; D may be TRBD2 (6 bases). Trimming took 3 bases from V and 5 from J, leaving 9 bases between them. The CDR3 is 12 amino acids. CDR1 SGDLS and CDR2 YYNGEE come from the germline V gene. The CDR3 spells CASSAWGDEQYF. CDR3 nucleotide sequence: TGTGCCAGCAGCGCCTGGGGGGACGAGCAGTACTTC.